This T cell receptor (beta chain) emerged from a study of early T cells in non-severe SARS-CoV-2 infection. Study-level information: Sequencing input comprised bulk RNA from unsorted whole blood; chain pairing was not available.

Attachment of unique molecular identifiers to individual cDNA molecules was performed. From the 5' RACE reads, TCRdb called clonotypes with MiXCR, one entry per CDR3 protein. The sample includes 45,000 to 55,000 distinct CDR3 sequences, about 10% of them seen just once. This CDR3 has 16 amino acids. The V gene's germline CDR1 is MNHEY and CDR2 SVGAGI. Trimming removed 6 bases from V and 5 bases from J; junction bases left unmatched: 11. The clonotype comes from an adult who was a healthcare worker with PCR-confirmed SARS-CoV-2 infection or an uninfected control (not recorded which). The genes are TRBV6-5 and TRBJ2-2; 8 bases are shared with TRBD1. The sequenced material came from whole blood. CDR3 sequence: CASRLGTGVRTGELFF. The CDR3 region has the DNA TGTGCCAGCAGACTTGGGACAGGAGTACGAACCGGGGAGCTGTTTTTT.